This T cell receptor beta chain was documented in a study of blood T cell repertoires in COVID-19. At the level of the study: Researchers got acute and convalescent COVID-19 samples from the United States, Italy and Spain.

This clone was seen a few times. Study processing details: Quantification of nucleated cells was approximated via reference gene primer amplification. Method: immunoSEQ multiplex PCR; TCRdb's copy keeps in-frame clones and lacks some. V and J calls and clone size are as listed in that table; D and trimming were resolved from the DNA. The sample has about 120,000 clones, 85% seen once. This CDR3 comprises 13 residues. Germline CDR1 and CDR2: SEHNR and FQNEAQ (reference sequence). V lost 1 base and J lost 7, with 11 bases in between. The genes are TRBV7-9 and TRBJ2-7, with D possibly TRBD1 on 5 matching bases. The specimen was peripheral blood. The receptor comes from a human donor in a cohort sampled during active COVID-19. CDR3 nucleotide sequence: TGTGCCAGCAGCTTAGGGGGCCTCCTGGAGCAGTACTTC. Protein sequence: CASSLGGLLEQYF.